These 27 T cell receptor beta chains originate from one sample sequenced in a study of T cell responses to AZD1222 COVID-19 vaccine. TCRdb's table, derived via immunoSEQ multiplex PCR, lists solely in-frame clones and lacks some. Of about 150,000 clones in the sample, approximately 85% were seen once. Here the sequenced sample was peripheral blood, taken on day 0 of MenACWY control vaccination. The receptors stem from an adult in good health.

The rearrangement uses TRBV29-1 and TRBJ2-4; D is ambiguous. V lost 5 bases and J 6 bases, leaving 14 bases between the germline ends. The CDR3 contains 13 residues. Germline V CDR1 and CDR2: SQVTM, ANQGSEA. CDR3 nucleotide sequence: TGCAGCGTTCGAGGTCAGGCGTCAAACATTCAGTACTTC. Amino acid sequence: CSVRGQASNIQYF.

The chain combines TRBV30 with TRBJ2-7; TRBD1 matches at 7 bases. V shed 2 bases and J 3 bases; nucleotides not matched to a gene: 7. In germline, CDR1 is GTSNPN, CDR2 SVGIG (reference sequence). CDR3 size: 14 residues. CDR3 nucleotide sequence: TGTGCCTGGAGTTCGGGACAGCCCTTCTACGAGCAGTACGTC. Translated, it gives CAWSSGQPFYEQYV.

The J gene is TRBJ1-4, the V gene TRBV5-1; 7 bases are shared with TRBD1. V gave up 2 bases and J gave up 4 bases; unmatched junction bases: 5. Germline CDR1 reads SGHRS; CDR2 reads YFSETQ. This CDR3 is 15 amino acids long. The CDR3 coding sequence is TGCGCCAGCAGCTTAGGGACAGCTAATAATGAAAAACTGTTTTTT. It encodes CASSLGTANNEKLFF.

The gene calls are TRBV6-2 or TRBV6-3 and TRBJ2-4, with unresolved D. V shed 7 bases and J shed 6 bases, with 13 bases lying between them. The germline V gene encodes CDR1 MNHEY and CDR2 SVGEGT. The CDR3 has 13 amino acids. The CDR3 DNA reads as TGTGCCAGCACCCCTTTCAAGGGAAACATTCAGTACTTC. This codes for CASTPFKGNIQYF.

V usage is TRBV5-4 and J usage is TRBJ2-1; 7 bases agree with TRBD2. The germline gives CDR1 SGHNT, CDR2 YYREEE (reference sequence). The CDR3 length is 16 residues. V lost 0 bases and J lost 2; bases outside the gene matches: 5. The CDR3, as DNA: TGTGCCAGCAGCTTGGGTGCGGGGGACGCCTACAATGAGCAGTTCTTC. The encoded protein is CASSLGAGDAYNEQFF.

This chain uses TRBV29-1 with TRBJ1-4, with D unclear. The V end was cut by 7 bases, the J end by 3 bases, with 15 bases between. Germline-derived CDR1 and CDR2 are SQVTM and ANQGSEA. This CDR3 comprises 14 residues. CDR3: CSARSWVSNEKLFF. The CDR3 coding sequence is TGCAGCGCCCGGAGCTGGGTATCTAATGAAAAACTGTTTTTT.

The chain combines TRBV5-6 with TRBJ1-3; D unclear. The CDR3 totals 13 residues. Between the trimmed V and J ends, which lost 4 bases and 0 bases, there was a span of 5 bases. The V gene's germline CDR1 is SGHDT and CDR2 YYEEEE. CDR3: CASSRVSGNTIYF. The CDR3 DNA reads as TGTGCCAGCAGCAGGGTCTCTGGAAACACCATATATTTT.

The chain recombines TRBV3-1 (or the pseudogene TRBV3-2) with TRBJ1-1, with 8 nucleotides matching TRBD1. With 1 base clipped from V and 10 bases from J, the junction kept 5 bases outside the gene matches. The CDR3 length is 13 residues. Germline V gene lookup returns CDR1 LGHDT and CDR2 YNNKEL (reference sequence). The CDR3 bases are TGTGCCAGCAGCCAAGGACAGGGGAGCGGAGCTTTCTTT. This encodes CASSQGQGSGAFF.

V is TRBV9 and J is TRBJ1-4; TRBD1 matches 9 bases. The CDR3 length is 15 residues. Germline CDR1 and CDR2: SGDLS and YYNGEE. V dropped 4 bases and J dropped 7; count of bases not matched to a gene: 8. CDR3 region: CASSITTGGSEKLFF. CDR3 DNA sequence: TGTGCCAGCAGCATCACGACAGGGGGAAGTGAAAAACTGTTTTTT.

The rearrangement links TRBV9 to TRBJ2-5, with 7 nucleotides matching TRBD2. The V gene end was trimmed by 3 bases and the J gene end by 4 bases; junction bases not matched to a gene: 6. The CDR3 spans 14 residues. CDR1 is SGDLS and CDR2 is YYNGEE in the germline V gene. The CDR3 DNA follows: TGTGCCAGCAGCGCGGGGGAGGGGCTAGAGACCCAGTACTTC. Its translation is CASSAGEGLETQYF.

This sequence joins TRBV12-3 or TRBV12-4 and TRBJ2-7; 8 bases map to TRBD1. The CDR3 has 13 amino acids. The V gene end was trimmed by 6 bases and the J gene end by 3 bases; junction bases not matched to a gene: 4. The DNA for the CDR3 is TGTGCCAGCAGATTTACAGGGGGCTACGAGCAGTACTTC. It encodes CASRFTGGYEQYF.

This clone was seen a single time. In DNA form, the CDR3 reads TGCGCCAGCAGTCTCAACCTAGGGCCTGGAAACACCATATATTTT. It codes for CASSLNLGPGNTIYF. The V and J genes are TRBV4-1 and TRBJ1-3; D uncertain. Trimming removed 6 bases from V and 2 bases from J, with 14 bases in between. The germline V gene encodes CDR1 MGHRA and CDR2 YSYEKL. The CDR3 is 15 residues long.

V usage is TRBV9 and J usage is TRBJ2-3, with a possible D match to TRBD2 (7 bases). Trimming stripped 4 bases from V and 5 bases from J, with 17 bases between. The CDR3 extends over 15 amino acids. Germline-derived CDR1 and CDR2 are SGDLS and YYNGEE. The CDR3 DNA reads as TGTGCCAGCAGCATTACTCGGGGGGCCGGAGATACGCAGTATTTT. Protein sequence: CASSITRGAGDTQYF.

This clone occurred a few times. The chain has TRBV19 and TRBJ2-3; D unclear. Looked up from germline, CDR1 is LNHDA and CDR2 is SQIVND (reference sequence). The V and J ends lost 3 bases and 2 bases respectively, with 15 bases between them. The CDR3 contains 16 residues. CDR3 sequence reads: CASSIGLTEFTDTQYF. The DNA for the CDR3 is TGTGCCAGTAGTATTGGCCTCACAGAGTTCACAGATACGCAGTATTTT.

This chain uses TRBV6-2 or TRBV6-3 with TRBJ1-1; D gene uncertain. Trimming removed 5 bases at V and 1 base at J, with 5 bases between. CDR3 length: 12 amino acids. Germline V gene lookup returns CDR1 MNHEY and CDR2 SVGEGT. DNA for the CDR3: TGTGCCAGCAGTCCGAGGAACACTGAAGCTTTCTTT. Its protein is CASSPRNTEAFF.

The gene calls are TRBV24-1 and TRBJ2-7, with TRBD1 matching 8 bases. Trimming took 2 bases from V and 3 from J; bases not matched to a gene: 11. This CDR3 spans 17 amino acids. The V gene's germline CDR1 is KGHDR and CDR2 SFDVKD. The CDR3 loop is CATSDSRPGQVNYEQYV. The CDR3 DNA is TGTGCCACCAGTGATTCTCGACCGGGACAGGTTAACTACGAGCAGTACGTC.

The rearrangement links TRBV6-5 to TRBJ2-1; D remains unclear. V was trimmed by 6 bases and J by 9 bases, leaving 9 bases between them. CDR3 length: 11 amino acids. Germline V CDR1 and CDR2: MNHEY, SVGAGI. The chain's CDR3 is CASRDRGEQFF. CDR3 coding DNA: TGTGCCAGCAGGGACCGTGGTGAGCAGTTCTTC.

About this clone itself: The germline gene is not matched at one end of the junction; a read error may be the cause. The rearrangement uses TRBV7-8 and TRBJ1-1; D not resolved. The CDR3 is 14 residues long. The germline V gene has CDR1 SGHVS and CDR2 FQNEAQ. CDR3 DNA sequence: TGTGCCAGCACCTTAGGACGGAGGAACACTGAAGCTTTCTTT. Protein product: CASTLGRRNTEAFF.

The sample holds many counts of this clone. V gene TRBV7-3 combines with J gene TRBJ2-5, with no clear D. This CDR3 contains 13 residues. Germline lookup yields CDR1 SGHTA and CDR2 FQGTGA. Trimming left V 1 base short and J 5 bases short, with 8 bases between. This chain's CDR3 is CASSLSSVETQYF. DNA for the CDR3: TGTGCCAGCAGCTTAAGTTCTGTGGAGACCCAGTACTTC. Full variable domain (rest looked up from reference TRBV7-3 and TRBJ2-5): GAGVSQTPSNKVTEKGKYVELRCDPISGHTALYWYRQSLGQGPEFLIYFQGTGAADDSGLPNDRFFAVRPEGSVSTLKIQRTERGDSAVYLCASSLSSVETQYFGPGTRLLVL.

The chain combines TRBV28 with TRBJ1-5; D unclear. V lost 3 bases to trimming and J lost 2 bases, with 8 bases between them. The CDR3 covers 14 residues. Germline assignment: CDR1 MDHEN and CDR2 SYDVKM. The CDR3 nucleotides read TGTGCCAGCAGTTTCTCCCATGGCAATCAGCCCCAGCATTTT. Protein product: CASSFSHGNQPQHF.

This chain links TRBV3-1 (or the pseudogene TRBV3-2) with TRBJ2-1; TRBD2 matches at 14 bases. The J segment lost 7 bases and the V segment lost 4 bases, leaving 6 bases of the junction unmatched. The CDR3 length is 16 residues. Per the germline V gene, CDR1 is LGHDT and CDR2 is YNNKEL (reference sequence). The CDR3 protein is CASSLGLAGGLNEQFF. For the CDR3, the DNA is TGTGCCAGCAGCCTTGGACTAGCGGGGGGTTTGAATGAGCAGTTCTTC.

This sequence joins TRBV7-2 and TRBJ2-7; D is undetermined. The germline V gene encodes CDR1 SGHTA and CDR2 FQGNSA. Between the trimmed V and J ends, which lost 0 bases and 3 bases, there was a span of 9 bases. The CDR3 consists of 14 residues. The CDR3 region is CASSLAPGSYEQYF. CDR3 DNA: TGTGCCAGCAGCTTAGCCCCCGGAAGCTACGAGCAGTACTTC.

This clone was counted a single time. The chain carries TRBV5-6 and TRBJ1-5; D ambiguous. The CDR3 covers 16 residues. The germline V gene encodes CDR1 SGHDT and CDR2 YYEEEE. Trimming cost V 1 base and J 1 base, with 12 bases left between them. This chain's CDR3 is CASSLYGPRSNQPQHF. CDR3 DNA sequence: TGTGCCAGCAGCTTGTACGGCCCTAGGAGCAATCAGCCCCAGCATTTT.

This sequence joins TRBV18 and TRBJ2-2, with 8 bases lining up with TRBD1. Germline assignment: CDR1 KGHSH and CDR2 LQKENI. There are 15 residues in the CDR3. The ends lost 2 bases at V and 7 bases at J; junction bases unmatched: 6. CDR3 nucleotides: TGTGCCAGCTCACCAAGAAGACAGGGGCACGGGGAGCTGTTTTTT. Translating it yields CASSPRRQGHGELFF.

The chain is built from TRBV5-1 and TRBJ1-1, with D uncertain. The CDR3 has 14 residues. V was trimmed by 4 bases and J by 1 base, leaving 11 bases between them. CDR1 and CDR2 from the germline V gene are SGHRS and YFSETQ. The CDR3 DNA sequence: TGCGCCAGCAGCGATTATCACCGGAACACTGAAGCTTTCTTT. As protein: CASSDYHRNTEAFF.

There are a few counts of this clone. The genes are TRBV5-3 and TRBJ2-7, with 7 bases lining up with TRBD1. TRBV5-3 is given ORF status, its function remaining uncertain. The CDR3 length is 13 residues. With V trimmed by 3 bases and J by 6 bases, 6 bases remained unmatched. The CDR3: CARSYRQGGEQYV. CDR3 DNA: TGTGCCAGAAGCTACCGACAGGGTGGCGAGCAGTACGTC.

This chain links TRBV18 with TRBJ1-4; D is possibly TRBD1 (6 bases). Germline V gene data show CDR1 as KGHSH and CDR2 as LQKENI. V dropped 0 bases and J dropped 5 bases, with 10 bases sitting between them. The CDR3 runs 15 residues. CDR3 sequence reads: CASSPPGQINEKLFF. DNA for the CDR3: TGTGCCAGCTCACCACCAGGACAGATAAATGAAAAACTGTTTTTT. Full variable domain (outside the CDR3, taken from reference TRBV18 and TRBJ1-4): NAGVMQNPRHLVRRRGQEARLRCSPMKGHSHVYWYRQLPEEGLKFMVYLQKENIIDESGMPKERFSAEFPKEGPSILRIQQVVRGDSAAYFCASSPPGQINEKLFFGSGTQLSVL.